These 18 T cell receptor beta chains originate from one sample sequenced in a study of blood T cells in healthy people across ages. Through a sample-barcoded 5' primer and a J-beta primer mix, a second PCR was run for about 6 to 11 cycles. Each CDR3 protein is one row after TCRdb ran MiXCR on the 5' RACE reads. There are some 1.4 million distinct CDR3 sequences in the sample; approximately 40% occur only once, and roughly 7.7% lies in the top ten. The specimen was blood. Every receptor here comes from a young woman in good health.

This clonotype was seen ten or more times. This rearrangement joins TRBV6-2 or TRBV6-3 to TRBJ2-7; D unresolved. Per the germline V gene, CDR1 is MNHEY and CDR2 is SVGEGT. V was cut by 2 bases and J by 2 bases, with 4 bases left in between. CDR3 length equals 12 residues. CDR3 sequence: CASSYPPYEQYF. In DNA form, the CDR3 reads TGTGCCAGCAGTTACCCCCCCTACGAGCAGTACTTC.

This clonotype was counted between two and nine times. For the CDR3, the DNA is TGTGCCAGCAGCAAAGACGGCACTGAAGCTTTCTTT. Amino acids: CASSKDGTEAFF. The chain combines TRBV11-2 with TRBJ1-1; D is unresolved. This CDR3 has 12 amino acids. V was trimmed by 5 bases and J by 4 bases, leaving 8 bases between them. In germline, CDR1 is SGHAT, CDR2 FQNNGV.

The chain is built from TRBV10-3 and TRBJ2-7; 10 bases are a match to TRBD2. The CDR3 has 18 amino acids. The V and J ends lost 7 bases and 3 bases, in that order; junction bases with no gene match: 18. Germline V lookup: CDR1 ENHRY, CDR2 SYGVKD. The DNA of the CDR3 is TGTGCCATCAATACCCCTGAGGCTAGCGGGAGTCATAACTACGAGCAGTACTTC. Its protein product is CAINTPEASGSHNYEQYF.

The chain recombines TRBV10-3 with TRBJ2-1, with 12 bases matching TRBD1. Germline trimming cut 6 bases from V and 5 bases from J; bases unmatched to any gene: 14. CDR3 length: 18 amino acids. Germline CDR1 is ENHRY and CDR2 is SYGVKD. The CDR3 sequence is CAISSGQGANPRNNEQFF. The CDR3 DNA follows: TGTGCCATCAGCTCGGGACAGGGGGCAAACCCGCGGAACAATGAGCAGTTCTTC.

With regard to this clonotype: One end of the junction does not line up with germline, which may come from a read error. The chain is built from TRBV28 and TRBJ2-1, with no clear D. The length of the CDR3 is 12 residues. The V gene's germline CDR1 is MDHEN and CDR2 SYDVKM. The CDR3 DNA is TGCGCCAGCAGTACCGTGGGTGAGACCCAGTTCTTC. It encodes CASSTVGETQFF.

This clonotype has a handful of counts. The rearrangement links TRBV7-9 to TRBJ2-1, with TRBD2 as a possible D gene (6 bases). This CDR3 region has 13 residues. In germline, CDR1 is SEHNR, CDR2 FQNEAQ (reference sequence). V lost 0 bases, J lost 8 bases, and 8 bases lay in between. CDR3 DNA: TGTGCCAGCAGCTTAGCTTCGGGGGATGAGCAGTTCTTC. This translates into CASSLASGDEQFF.

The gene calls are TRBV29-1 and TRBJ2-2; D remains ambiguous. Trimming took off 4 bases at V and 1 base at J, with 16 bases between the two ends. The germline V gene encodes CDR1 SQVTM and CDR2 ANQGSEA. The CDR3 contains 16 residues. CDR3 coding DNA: TGCAGCGTTGCCCCCCTTGGCAGGAGGAACACCGGGGAGCTGTTTTTT. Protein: CSVAPLGRRNTGELFF.

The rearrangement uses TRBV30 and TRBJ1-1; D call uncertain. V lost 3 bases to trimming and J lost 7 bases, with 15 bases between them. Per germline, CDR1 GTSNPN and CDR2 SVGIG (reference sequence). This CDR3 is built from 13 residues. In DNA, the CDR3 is TGTGCCTGGAGGAGGCGTCCGGGAAGTGAAGCTTTCTTT. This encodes CAWRRRPGSEAFF.

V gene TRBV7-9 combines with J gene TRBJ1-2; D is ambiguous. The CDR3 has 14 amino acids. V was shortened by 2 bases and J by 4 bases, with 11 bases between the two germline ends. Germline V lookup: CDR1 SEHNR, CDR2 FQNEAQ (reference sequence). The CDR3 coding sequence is TGTGCCAGCAGCTTACTCGACGGGAGCTATGGCTACACCTTC. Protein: CASSLLDGSYGYTF.

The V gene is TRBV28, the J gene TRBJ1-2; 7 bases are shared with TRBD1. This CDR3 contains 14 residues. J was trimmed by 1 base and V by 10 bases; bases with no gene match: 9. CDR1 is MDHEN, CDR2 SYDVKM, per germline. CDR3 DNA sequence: TGTGCCACCAATCTCGGGACAGATAACTATGGCTACACCTTC. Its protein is CATNLGTDNYGYTF.

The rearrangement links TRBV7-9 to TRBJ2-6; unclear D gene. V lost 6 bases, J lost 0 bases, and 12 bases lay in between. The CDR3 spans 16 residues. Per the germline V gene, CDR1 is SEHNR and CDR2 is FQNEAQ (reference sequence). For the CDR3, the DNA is TGTGCCAGCAGATTTTCAACAAGCTCTGGGGCCAACGTCCTGACTTTC. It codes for CASRFSTSSGANVLTF.

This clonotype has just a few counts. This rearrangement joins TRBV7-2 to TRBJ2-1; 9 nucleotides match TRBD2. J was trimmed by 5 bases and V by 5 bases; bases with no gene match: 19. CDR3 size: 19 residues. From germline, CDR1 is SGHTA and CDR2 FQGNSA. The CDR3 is CASSLKRKVAGVGHNEQFF. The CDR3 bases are TGTGCCAGCAGCCTCAAAAGGAAGGTAGCGGGAGTTGGGCACAATGAGCAGTTCTTC.

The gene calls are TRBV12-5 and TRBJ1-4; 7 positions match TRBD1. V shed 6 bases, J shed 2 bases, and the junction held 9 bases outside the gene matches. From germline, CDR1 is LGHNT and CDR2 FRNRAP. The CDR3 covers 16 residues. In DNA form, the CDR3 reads TGTGCTAGTGGGAAAGACAGGGCCACCACTAATGAAAAACTGTTTTTT. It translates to CASGKDRATTNEKLFF.

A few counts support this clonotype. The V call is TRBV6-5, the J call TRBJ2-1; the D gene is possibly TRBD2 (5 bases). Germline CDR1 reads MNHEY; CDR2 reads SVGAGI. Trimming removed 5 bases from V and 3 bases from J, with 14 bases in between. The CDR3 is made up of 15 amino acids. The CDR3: CASSTRPGFYNEQFF. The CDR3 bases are TGTGCCAGCAGTACCCGACCGGGGTTCTACAATGAGCAGTTCTTC.

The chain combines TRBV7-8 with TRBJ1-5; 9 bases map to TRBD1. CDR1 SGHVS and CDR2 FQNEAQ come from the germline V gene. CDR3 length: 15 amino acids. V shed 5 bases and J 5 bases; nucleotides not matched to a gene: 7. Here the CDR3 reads CASSRTGAQHQPQHF. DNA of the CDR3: TGTGCCAGCAGCCGGACAGGGGCGCAGCATCAGCCCCAGCATTTT. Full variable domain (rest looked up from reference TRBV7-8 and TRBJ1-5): GAGVSQSPRYKVAKRGQDVALRCDPISGHVSLFWYQQALGQGPEFLTYFQNEAQLDKSGLPSDRFFAERPEGSVSTLKIQRTQQEDSAVYLCASSRTGAQHQPQHFGDGTRLSIL.

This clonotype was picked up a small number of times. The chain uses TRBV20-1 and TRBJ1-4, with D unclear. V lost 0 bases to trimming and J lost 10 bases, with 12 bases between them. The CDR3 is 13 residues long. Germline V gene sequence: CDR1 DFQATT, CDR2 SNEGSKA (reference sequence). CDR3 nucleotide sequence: TGCAGTGCTAGAGATAGGCAGGATGGAAAACTGTTTTTT. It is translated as CSARDRQDGKLFF.

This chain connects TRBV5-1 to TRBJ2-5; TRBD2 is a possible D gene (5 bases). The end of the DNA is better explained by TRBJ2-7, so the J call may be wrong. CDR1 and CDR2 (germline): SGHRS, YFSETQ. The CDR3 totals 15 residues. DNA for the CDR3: TGCGCCAGCAGCTTGGCCGTCGGGGTCAGCCACGAGCAGTACTTC. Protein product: CASSLAVGVSHEQYF.

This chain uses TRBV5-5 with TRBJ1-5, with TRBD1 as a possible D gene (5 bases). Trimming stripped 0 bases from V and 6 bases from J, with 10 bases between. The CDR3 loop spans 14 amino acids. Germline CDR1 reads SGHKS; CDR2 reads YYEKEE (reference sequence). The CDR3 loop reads CASSLGMGGQPQHF. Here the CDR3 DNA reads TGTGCCAGCAGCTTGGGGATGGGGGGTCAGCCCCAGCATTTT.